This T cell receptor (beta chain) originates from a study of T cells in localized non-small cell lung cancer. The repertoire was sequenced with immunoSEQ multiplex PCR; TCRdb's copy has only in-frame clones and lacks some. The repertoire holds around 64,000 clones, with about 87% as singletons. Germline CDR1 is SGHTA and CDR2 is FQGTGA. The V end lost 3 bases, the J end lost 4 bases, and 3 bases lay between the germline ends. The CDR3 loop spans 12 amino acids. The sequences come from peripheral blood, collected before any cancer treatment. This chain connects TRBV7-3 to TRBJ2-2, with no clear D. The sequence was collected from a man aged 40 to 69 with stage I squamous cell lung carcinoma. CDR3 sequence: CASSFGTGELFF. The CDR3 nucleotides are TGTGCCAGCAGCTTCGGCACCGGGGAGCTGTTTTTT.